The 29 T cell receptor beta chains below were found in one sample sequenced in a study of regulatory T cells in long-lasting Graves disease. Stated time point: newly diagnosed GD, antithyroid drugs for less than 3 months. From RNA extracted from PBMCs, the TCR library was made. Arm-PCR of CDR3 regions with iRepertoire HTBI primers generated TCR beta libraries. In TCRdb, the multiplex PCR reads were re-called with MiXCR into one record per CDR3 protein. This sample has about 330,000 distinct CDR3 sequences, with 15% to 20% found just once. These data also featured in a second study, about T cells in Graves' hyperthyroidism and ophthalmopathy.

Source: peripheral blood mononuclear cells (PBMCs), taken at new diagnosis, from a patient treated with antithyroid drugs. All receptors come from a woman aged 18-29 years with Graves disease.

Ten or more counts support this clonotype. This may come from a read error, since a much larger clone is one base off. The V and J genes are TRBV28 and TRBJ2-3; 13 bases are a match to TRBD2. The CDR3 is 16 residues long. Germline CDR1 reads MDHEN; CDR2 reads SYDVKM. Trimming cost V 6 bases and J 2 bases; bases outside gene matches: 5. The CDR3 coding sequence is TGTGCCAGCAGCCAAGGGACTAGCGGGAACACAGATACGCAGTATTTT. Protein: CASSQGTSGNTDTQYF.

There are a few counts of this clonotype. V gene TRBV7-2 combines with J gene TRBJ1-2; D call uncertain. The germline V and J ends were trimmed by 2 bases and 1 base, with 20 bases remaining between them. The CDR3 contains 18 residues. Germline CDR1 and CDR2: SGHTA and FQGNSA. In DNA form, the CDR3 reads TGTGCCAGCAGCTTACTTGTCCAGGCCCGACACTTTAACTATGGCTACACCTTC. Translation: CASSLLVQARHFNYGYTF.

This chain connects TRBV19 to TRBJ2-1, with 7 bases identical to TRBD2. The germline V gene encodes CDR1 LNHDA and CDR2 SQIVND (reference sequence). The CDR3 has 12 amino acids. Trimming at V came to 10 bases and at J to 4 bases, leaving 4 bases not matched to a gene. The CDR3 here is CATGGGYNEQFF. DNA of the CDR3: TGTGCCACCGGCGGGGGTTACAATGAGCAGTTCTTC.

As to this clonotype: This sequence may be a read error, since a much larger clone differs from it by one base. The rearrangement joins TRBV10-1 to TRBJ2-1, with D unresolved. CDR1 and CDR2 (germline): WNHNN, SYGVQD (reference sequence). The CDR3 loop spans 13 amino acids. The CDR3 protein is CASSEGYYHEQFF. Written as DNA, the CDR3 is TGCGCCAGCAGTGAAGGTTACTACCATGAGCAGTTCTTC.

This clonotype was found many times. This chain uses TRBV11-2 with TRBJ1-2, with D unclear. Germline loops: CDR1 SGHAT, CDR2 FQNNGV. The CDR3 runs 13 residues. V was clipped by 6 bases and J by 0 bases, with 8 bases between them. Here the CDR3 DNA reads TGTGCCAGCAGTTACCAGACTAACTATGGCTACACCTTC. It encodes CASSYQTNYGYTF.

This clonotype has ten or more counts. The genes are TRBV7-8 and TRBJ2-2, with a tentative D call TRBD1 (5 bases). CDR1 is SGHVS, CDR2 FQNEAQ, per germline. The CDR3 has 16 amino acids. Trimming cost V 5 bases and J 0 bases, with 13 bases left between them. In DNA, the CDR3 is TGTGCCAGCAGCCTCAGGGTTGGAGCGAACACCGGGGAGCTGTTTTTT. Translation: CASSLRVGANTGELFF.

The table lists this clonotype with a few counts. The chain is built from TRBV5-4 and TRBJ2-7, with a weak D call TRBD2 (6 bases). This CDR3 comprises 15 residues. Germline V gives CDR1 SGHNT, CDR2 YYREEE (reference sequence). Trimming removed 4 bases from V and 2 bases from J, with 16 bases in between. CDR3 in amino acids: CASSRTGLGTYEQYF. As DNA, the CDR3 is TGTGCCAGCAGCAGGACGGGACTCGGAACCTACGAGCAGTACTTC.

The rearrangement links TRBV9 to TRBJ1-1, with no clear D. Trimming stripped 2 bases from V and 0 bases from J, with 11 bases between. Per germline, CDR1 SGDLS and CDR2 YYNGEE. The CDR3 has 15 residues. CDR3 sequence reads: CASSVSGTLNTEAFF. In DNA, the CDR3 is TGTGCCAGCAGCGTCTCCGGTACTCTGAACACTGAAGCTTTCTTT.

This chain joins TRBV4-1 and TRBJ2-7; 7 bases fit TRBD1. Trimming at V came to 2 bases and at J to 0 bases, leaving 4 bases not matched to a gene. Germline V gene lookup returns CDR1 MGHRA and CDR2 YSYEKL. The CDR3 length is 15 residues. The CDR3 sequence: CASSQYEGASYEQYF. Written as DNA, the CDR3 is TGCGCCAGCAGCCAATACGAGGGGGCCTCCTACGAGCAGTACTTC.

There are many counts of this clonotype. V is TRBV9 and J is TRBJ2-7; 10 positions agree with TRBD2. V was pared by 0 bases and J by 7 bases, with 7 bases of the junction left unmatched. CDR1 and CDR2 (germline): SGDLS, YYNGEE. This CDR3 contains 15 residues. CDR3 in DNA: TGTGCCAGCAGCGTAGGGCTAGCGGGAGCGGAGGAGCAGTACTTC. Protein product: CASSVGLAGAEEQYF.

This clonotype was seen ten or more times. V usage is TRBV20-1 and J usage is TRBJ2-7, with 8 bases lining up with TRBD1. CDR3 length: 14 amino acids. CDR1 is DFQATT and CDR2 is SNEGSKA in the germline V gene (reference sequence). V trimming: 0 bases; J trimming: 3 bases; junction bases outside the gene matches: 4. The CDR3 DNA sequence: TGCAGTGCTAGAGACGGGGACAGGAGCTACGAGCAGTACTTC. Translating gives CSARDGDRSYEQYF.

This clonotype has more than one count but fewer than ten. The genes are TRBV9 and TRBJ1-1, with D unresolved. Trimming pared 3 bases from V and 2 bases from J, leaving 17 bases between. CDR3 length equals 16 residues. Looked up from germline, CDR1 is SGDLS and CDR2 is YYNGEE. CDR3 coding DNA: TGTGCCAGCAGCGAGGACCCCTCCGGGCCCAACACTGAAGCTTTCTTT. Translated: CASSEDPSGPNTEAFF.

A few counts support this clonotype. The V gene is TRBV5-1, the J gene TRBJ2-5; TRBD2 matches at 12 bases. This CDR3 is built from 16 residues. CDR1 is SGHRS, CDR2 YFSETQ, per germline. V lost 6 bases to trimming and J lost 4 bases; unmatched junction nucleotides: 10. The CDR3 DNA reads TGCGCCAGCAATCAACTAGCGGGAGGTGAAGTAGAGACCCAGTACTTC. Translating gives CASNQLAGGEVETQYF.

This clonotype was seen at least ten times. The gene calls are TRBV10-1 and TRBJ1-6; D is possibly TRBD1 (6 bases). In germline, CDR1 is WNHNN, CDR2 SYGVQD (reference sequence). Trimming shortened V by 5 bases and J by 7 bases, and 15 bases separated the two germline ends. CDR3 length: 15 amino acids. CDR3 loop: CASSPSGAQNSPLHF. The DNA for the CDR3 is TGCGCCAGCAGTCCTTCGGGGGCGCAGAATTCACCCCTCCACTTT.

The genes are TRBV6-2 or TRBV6-3 and TRBJ2-1, with a weak D call TRBD2 (6 bases). Germline loops: CDR1 MNHEY, CDR2 SVGEGT. V lost 5 bases to trimming and J lost 7 bases, with 18 bases between them. The CDR3 runs 15 residues. The CDR3 spells CASSERGTNRNEQFF. CDR3 in DNA: TGTGCCAGCAGTGAACGGGGGACGAACAGAAATGAGCAGTTCTTC.

This clonotype turned up a few times. The V gene is TRBV20-1, the J gene TRBJ2-4; TRBD1 matches 7 bases. The CDR3 spans 13 residues. The germline V gene encodes CDR1 DFQATT and CDR2 SNEGSKA (reference sequence). The junction had 8 bases not matched to a gene; V was cut back by 4 bases and J by 8 bases. CDR3 amino acids: CSAKDRVRYIQYF. CDR3 sequence (DNA): TGCAGTGCTAAAGACAGGGTTAGGTACATTCAGTACTTC.

Worth noting for this clonotype: A much larger clone lies one base from this, so it may be a read error. The V call is TRBV12-3 or TRBV12-4, the J call TRBJ2-1; D call uncertain. Trimming pared 3 bases from V and 12 bases from J, leaving 18 bases between. The CDR3 totals 14 residues. The CDR3 DNA reads TGTGCCAGCAGTTTGGTTGATGGTGTTCTAGGGCAGTTCTTC. Translation: CASSLVDGVLGQFF.

This clonotype came up many times. The chain combines TRBV5-1 with TRBJ2-1, with TRBD1 as a possible D gene (8 bases). Germline CDR1 and CDR2: SGHRS and YFSETQ. Trimming pared 8 bases from V and 6 bases from J, leaving 21 bases between. This CDR3 region has 15 residues. The CDR3 loop reads CASADRGGPGNEQFF. The CDR3, as DNA: TGCGCCAGTGCAGACAGGGGAGGGCCGGGCAATGAGCAGTTCTTC.

This clonotype has at least ten counts. The V gene is TRBV7-8, the J gene TRBJ2-2; D uncertain. Trimming shortened V by 5 bases and J by 5 bases, and 15 bases separated the two germline ends. Germline V gene sequence: CDR1 SGHVS, CDR2 FQNEAQ. The CDR3 has 15 residues. As DNA, the CDR3 is TGTGCCAGCAGCCCTTTAGGGATTGGTACCGGGGAGCTGTTTTTT. Its protein is CASSPLGIGTGELFF.

This clonotype was found a few times. The CDR3 here is CSVEEADARGNTIYF. CDR3 DNA sequence: TGCAGCGTTGAAGAAGCTGACGCGAGGGGAAACACCATATATTTT. The genes are TRBV29-1 and TRBJ1-3, with no clear D. V was pared by 0 bases and J by 4 bases, with 13 bases between. This CDR3 region has 15 residues. Germline V gene data show CDR1 as SQVTM and CDR2 as ANQGSEA.

The chain carries TRBV9 and TRBJ2-2, with 11 nucleotides matching TRBD2. V was clipped by 1 base and J by 7 bases; unmatched bases: 6. The CDR3 runs 16 residues. Per the germline V gene, CDR1 is SGDLS and CDR2 is YYNGEE. Here the CDR3 reads CASSVTSGGNGGELFF. In nucleotides, the CDR3 is TGTGCCAGCAGCGTAACTAGCGGGGGTAATGGCGGGGAGCTGTTTTTT. Combining the CDR3 with reference TRBV9 and TRBJ2-2 gives the whole variable domain DSGVTQTPKHLITATGQRVTLRCSPRSGDLSVYWYQQSLDQGLQFLIQYYNGEERAKGNILERFSAQQFPDLHSELNLSSLELGDSALYFCASSVTSGGNGGELFFGEGSRLTVL.

On this clonotype itself: This is likely an artifact of a read error, given a far larger clone one base away. This sequence joins TRBV2 and TRBJ2-5, with D perhaps matching TRBD2 (6 bases). The end of the DNA fits TRBJ2-1 better, so the J call may be wrong. The CDR3 spans 15 residues. Per the germline V gene, CDR1 is SNHLY and CDR2 is FYNNEI. This chain's CDR3 is CASKYGLRSRDEQFF. CDR3 DNA sequence: TGTGCCAGCAAGTACGGACTAAGATCTCGAGATGAGCAGTTCTTC.

In the case of this clonotype: Since no conserved phenylalanine or tryptophan closes the CDR3, a read error is the likely cause. The chain joins TRBV2 to TRBJ2-1; 11 bases are a match to TRBD1. The germline CDR1 and CDR2 sequences are SNHLY and FYNNEI. The CDR3 is 17 residues long. The V segment lost 5 bases and the J segment 3 bases; nucleotides outside the gene matches: 9. In nucleotides, the CDR3 is TGTGCCAGCAGTTTGTCCGGGACAGGGGGGGACTACAATGAGCAGTTCGTC. It codes for CASSLSGTGGDYNEQFV.

The table lists this clonotype with a few counts. V and J are TRBV29-1 and TRBJ1-3, with D perhaps matching TRBD1 (6 bases). The CDR3 is 13 amino acids. The V end lost 4 bases, the J end lost 3 bases, and 10 bases lay between the germline ends. Germline CDR1 reads SQVTM; CDR2 reads ANQGSEA. The CDR3 loop reads CSVGGHNGNTIYF. The CDR3 DNA sequence: TGCAGCGTTGGGGGACATAATGGAAACACCATATATTTT.

Details on this clonotype: A single base separates this from a much larger clone, so it may be a read error. The J gene is TRBJ2-7, the V gene TRBV4-1; D unclear. Germline V CDR1 and CDR2: MGHRA, YSYEKL. The CDR3 runs to 12 residues. The CDR3 spells CASSQTGSERYF. CDR3 bases: TGCGCCAGCAGCCAAACGGGCTCCGAGCGGTACTTC.

CDR3 amino acids: CSATAFELAGGDTQYF. In DNA form, the CDR3 reads TGCAGTGCTACCGCTTTCGAGCTAGCGGGAGGGGATACGCAGTATTTT. The gene calls are TRBV20-1 and TRBJ2-3, with 12 bases fitting TRBD2. Germline V gives CDR1 DFQATT, CDR2 SNEGSKA (reference sequence). There are 16 residues in the CDR3. Trimming removed 4 bases from V and 6 bases from J; junction bases left unmatched: 11.

This clonotype was seen ten or more times. The V call is TRBV11-2, the J call TRBJ1-5; 8 nucleotides agree with TRBD1. The CDR3 is 14 amino acids. Trimming took 6 bases from V and 7 from J; bases not matched to a gene: 8. Per germline, CDR1 SGHAT and CDR2 FQNNGV. CDR3 amino acids: CASSSGQGGQPQHF. The CDR3 nucleotides are TGTGCCAGCAGTTCCGGACAGGGTGGACAGCCCCAGCATTTT.

This clonotype was detected ten times or more. The V call is TRBV7-2, the J call TRBJ2-1, with 10 bases fitting TRBD2. CDR1 is SGHTA and CDR2 is FQGNSA in the germline V gene. J gave up 9 bases and V 4 bases, and 9 bases lay outside the gene matches. The CDR3 has 15 amino acids. The CDR3 reads CASSSPLAGVGEQFF. The CDR3 region has the DNA TGTGCCAGCAGCTCCCCGCTAGCGGGAGTTGGTGAGCAGTTCTTC.

This clonotype was seen ten or more times. This chain links TRBV5-1 with TRBJ2-7; D ambiguous. Deletions cut 3 bases from V and 3 bases from J, with 10 bases between. The CDR3 covers 13 residues. Looked up from germline, CDR1 is SGHRS and CDR2 is YFSETQ. CDR3 region: CASSYGTNYEQYF. The CDR3 DNA reads TGCGCCAGCAGCTACGGCACCAACTACGAGCAGTACTTC.